What follows are 26 T cell receptor beta chains derived from one specimen sequenced in a study of beta chain features in type 1 diabetes. Study-level findings and limits: Significant though moderate, a shortening of TCRB CDR3s appeared in all four CD4+ subsets of Type 1 diabetes patients.

These receptors lack a known antigen. The whole isolated RNA underwent reverse transcription, so sequencing captured expressed TCRB transcripts. Assay used: immunoSEQ multiplex PCR; TCRdb lists only in-frame clones, some missing. The sample lists under 300,000 clones, roughly a tenth occurring once. Sequencing input: naive CD4+ T cells from blood. All receptors come from a man in his thirties or forties with type 1 diabetes.

This clone has a handful of counts. V gene TRBV5-1 combines with J gene TRBJ1-2; D gene unclear. This CDR3 has 13 residues. Trimming removed 1 base from V and 14 bases from J, with 18 bases in between. Germline V CDR1 and CDR2: SGHRS, YFSETQ. CDR3 in amino acids: CASSLSGPLNRTF. CDR3 sequence (DNA): TGCGCCAGCAGCTTGAGCGGGCCCCTCAATCGGACCTTC.

This clone was seen more than once but under ten times. The V call is TRBV19, the J call TRBJ1-4, with no clear D. V shed 3 bases and J shed 8 bases, with 13 bases lying between them. Germline V lookup: CDR1 LNHDA, CDR2 SQIVND (reference sequence). This CDR3 comprises 14 residues. The chain's CDR3 is CASSMSGAGEKLFF. CDR3 DNA: TGTGCCAGTAGTATGTCCGGAGCGGGGGAAAAACTGTTTTTT.

This clone occurred a few times. The chain uses TRBV11-2 and TRBJ2-7, with 13 bases identical to TRBD2. The CDR3 totals 15 residues. Germline trimming cut 4 bases from V and 9 bases from J; bases unmatched to any gene: 9. Germline loops: CDR1 SGHAT, CDR2 FQNNGV. CDR3 nucleotide sequence: TGTGCCAGCAGCTCTGGGACTAGCGGGGTTATAGGGCAGTACTTC. Its protein is CASSSGTSGVIGQYF.

This clone has just a few counts. The gene calls are TRBV5-4 and TRBJ1-6, with 7 bases matching TRBD1. Germline trimming cut 0 bases from V and 4 bases from J; bases unmatched to any gene: 4. This CDR3 region has 16 residues. The germline V gene encodes CDR1 SGHNT and CDR2 YYREEE (reference sequence). The CDR3 nucleotides read TGTGCCAGCAGCTTGGACCGGGGACAGTATAATTCACCCCTCCACTTT. Protein product: CASSLDRGQYNSPLHF.

The rearrangement uses TRBV5-6 and TRBJ1-6; no clear D gene. The CDR3 loop spans 12 amino acids. Germline values: CDR1 SGHDT, CDR2 YYEEEE. Between the trimmed V and J ends, which lost 3 bases and 4 bases, there was a span of 2 bases. CDR3 in DNA: TGTGCCAGCAGCTCGTATAATTCACCCCTCCACTTT. Its protein is CASSSYNSPLHF.

This clone was counted a few times. The chain combines TRBV6-6 with TRBJ1-5, with a tentative D call TRBD1 (6 bases). The CDR3 runs 16 residues. V was cut by 1 base and J by 2 bases, with 12 bases left in between. Germline assignment: CDR1 MNHNY and CDR2 SVGAGI (reference sequence). CDR3 residues: CASSYYPGVGNQPQHF. CDR3 coding DNA: TGTGCCAGCAGTTACTACCCAGGGGTAGGCAATCAGCCCCAGCATTTT.

V gene TRBV15 combines with J gene TRBJ1-3; weak D call: TRBD1 (5 bases). In germline, CDR1 is LNHNV, CDR2 YYDKDF (reference sequence). The CDR3 spans 15 residues. V was cut by 0 bases and J by 8 bases, with 14 bases left in between. The CDR3 nucleotides read TGTGCCACCAGCAGAGATAGGACATTGGCTTACACCATATATTTT. Translating gives CATSRDRTLAYTIYF.

This chain joins TRBV2 and TRBJ2-4; D gene uncertain. Germline CDR1 reads SNHLY; CDR2 reads FYNNEI. CDR3 length equals 13 residues. The V end was cut by 6 bases, the J end by 4 bases, with 10 bases between. CDR3 sequence reads: CASSVELKNIQYF. In DNA form, the CDR3 reads TGTGCCAGCAGCGTTGAGCTGAAAAACATTCAGTACTTC.

This clone was seen a handful of times. This rearrangement joins TRBV28 to TRBJ2-5, with 12 bases identical to TRBD2. The CDR3 totals 14 residues. CDR1 and CDR2 (germline): MDHEN, SYDVKM. Germline trimming cut 5 bases from V and 6 bases from J; bases unmatched to any gene: 4. CDR3 amino acids: CASSPGLAGKTQYF. DNA of the CDR3: TGTGCCAGCAGTCCCGGACTAGCGGGAAAGACCCAGTACTTC.

This clone was seen more than once but under ten times. Germline and junction disagree at one end, which may indicate a read error. This chain joins TRBV30 and TRBJ2-1; 9 nucleotides line up with TRBD2. The CDR3 extends over 13 amino acids. CDR1 GTSNPN and CDR2 SVGIG come from the germline V gene (reference sequence). The chain's CDR3 is CAWSVNSGGRKIF. CDR3 sequence (DNA): TGTGCCTGGAGTGTTAATAGCGGGGGACGGAAAATCTTC.

This chain links TRBV19 with TRBJ1-5; 7 bases line up with TRBD1. This CDR3 region has 14 residues. CDR1 and CDR2 from the germline V gene are LNHDA and SQIVND (reference sequence). With 4 bases clipped from V and 4 bases from J, the junction kept 4 bases outside the gene matches. The CDR3 region has the DNA TGTGCCAGTAGTACCGACAGGGAAAATCAGCCCCAGCATTTT. Encoded protein: CASSTDRENQPQHF.

The table lists this clone with a few counts. V is TRBV4-1 and J is TRBJ2-3, with 7 bases lining up with TRBD1. CDR1 MGHRA and CDR2 YSYEKL come from the germline V gene. The CDR3 has 18 residues. After removal of 4 bases from V and 0 bases from J, the junction contained 13 bases not matched to a gene. CDR3 region: CASSRYTLGQPSTDTQYF. The DNA for the CDR3 is TGCGCCAGCAGCCGATATACTCTGGGACAGCCTAGCACAGATACGCAGTATTTT.

This clone was seen a few times. The rearrangement links TRBV5-4 to TRBJ2-3; no reliable D call. The CDR3 loop spans 14 amino acids. Germline CDR1 reads SGHNT; CDR2 reads YYREEE (reference sequence). The V end lost 1 base, the J end lost 6 bases, and 12 bases lay between the germline ends. CDR3 sequence (DNA): TGTGCCAGCAGCTTGATTCAATCCGGGGATACGCAGTATTTT. It is translated as CASSLIQSGDTQYF. Together with reference TRBV5-4 and TRBJ2-3, the CDR3 gives the full variable domain: ETGVTQSPTHLIKTRGQQVTLRCSSQSGHNTVSWYQQALGQGPQFIFQYYREEENGRGNFPPRFSGLQFPNYSSELNVNALELDDSALYLCASSLIQSGDTQYFGPGTRLTVL.

This clone was counted between two and nine times. The rearrangement uses TRBV11-2 and TRBJ2-7; 9 positions match TRBD1. The CDR3 is 17 amino acids. The V and J ends lost 7 bases and 5 bases, in that order; junction bases with no gene match: 18. Per the germline V gene, CDR1 is SGHAT and CDR2 is FQNNGV. The CDR3 reads CASTPSLLGQGPHEQYF. Written as DNA, the CDR3 is TGTGCCAGCACCCCCTCCTTGCTGGGACAGGGTCCCCACGAGCAGTACTTC.

The rearrangement links TRBV7-2 to TRBJ2-5; TRBD2 is a possible D gene (6 bases). V was shortened by 7 bases and J by 2 bases, with 17 bases between the two germline ends. CDR1 and CDR2 from the germline V gene are SGHTA and FQGNSA. The CDR3 is 15 amino acids. The CDR3 nucleotides read TGTGCCAGCAAGTTGCAGGCGGGGCTGCAAGAGACCCAGTACTTC. Translation gives CASKLQAGLQETQYF.

This rearrangement joins TRBV7-2 to TRBJ2-2; TRBD1 is a possible D gene (5 bases). Trimming took 6 bases from V and 2 from J, leaving 13 bases between them. CDR3 size: 15 residues. Per germline, CDR1 SGHTA and CDR2 FQGNSA. CDR3 sequence (DNA): TGTGCCAGCAGTGGTCAGGGAACTAACACCGGGGAGCTGTTTTTT. It is translated as CASSGQGTNTGELFF.

This clone appeared a few times. V and J are TRBV28 and TRBJ2-1; 7 nucleotides match TRBD1. With 11 bases clipped from V and 7 bases from J, the junction kept 5 bases outside the gene matches. Germline V gives CDR1 MDHEN, CDR2 SYDVKM. The CDR3 has 11 residues. CDR3 amino acids: CAGRDRNEQFF. CDR3 DNA sequence: TGTGCCGGACGGGACAGAAATGAGCAGTTCTTC.

CDR3 bases: TGTGCCAGCGCGCTCCAGGGGAGTCACTATGGCTACACCTTC. Residues: CASALQGSHYGYTF. The chain recombines TRBV27 with TRBJ1-2, with D possibly matching TRBD1 (6 bases). Deletions cut 8 bases from V and 3 bases from J, with 16 bases between. The CDR3 runs 14 residues. Germline V gene data show CDR1 as MNHEY and CDR2 as SMNVEV (reference sequence).

The chain joins TRBV9 to TRBJ2-3; 8 nucleotides match TRBD2. With 2 bases clipped from V and 0 bases from J, the junction kept 5 bases outside the gene matches. The CDR3 runs to 16 residues. Germline V gene data show CDR1 as SGDLS and CDR2 as YYNGEE. The CDR3 loop reads CASSVLAGGSTDTQYF. In DNA, the CDR3 is TGTGCCAGCAGCGTCCTGGCGGGGGGTAGCACAGATACGCAGTATTTT.

The chain carries TRBV2 and TRBJ1-2, with 7 nucleotides matching TRBD1. The CDR3 runs 15 residues. The trim removed 4 bases at V and 4 bases at J, leaving 9 bases unmatched. CDR1 is SNHLY and CDR2 is FYNNEI in the germline V gene. The CDR3 loop is CASSGSGTVVYGYTF. In DNA form, the CDR3 reads TGTGCCAGCAGTGGATCCGGGACAGTAGTCTATGGCTACACCTTC.

The chain couples TRBV11-2 to TRBJ2-3; 8 nucleotides match TRBD1. The germline gives CDR1 SGHAT, CDR2 FQNNGV. CDR3 length: 15 amino acids. V was pared by 4 bases and J by 9 bases, with 12 bases of the junction left unmatched. CDR3 sequence reads: CASSSTGTGVGTQYF. The CDR3 DNA sequence: TGTGCCAGCAGCTCAACCGGGACAGGAGTAGGCACGCAGTATTTT.

This chain connects TRBV11-2 to TRBJ2-1; 9 nucleotides line up with TRBD1. Per the germline V gene, CDR1 is SGHAT and CDR2 is FQNNGV. CDR3 length equals 16 residues. The V gene end was trimmed by 5 bases and the J gene end by 7 bases; junction bases not matched to a gene: 12. This chain's CDR3 is CASSDPTGGGRNEQFF. CDR3 sequence (DNA): TGTGCCAGCAGCGATCCAACAGGGGGCGGCAGGAATGAGCAGTTCTTC.

In its sample, this clone was seen a few times. This chain joins TRBV18 and TRBJ1-2, with 7 bases aligning to TRBD1. CDR1 is KGHSH, CDR2 LQKENI, per germline. Trimming removed 3 bases from V and 6 bases from J; junction bases left unmatched: 4. The CDR3 contains 13 residues. The CDR3 DNA reads as TGTGCCAGCTCACCGAGGGGGCTAGATGGCTACACCTTC. Amino acids: CASSPRGLDGYTF.

The table lists this clone with a few counts. The chain recombines TRBV2 with TRBJ1-2; 9 nucleotides agree with TRBD1. The CDR3 runs 13 residues. Looked up from germline, CDR1 is SNHLY and CDR2 is FYNNEI. Trimming at V came to 6 bases and at J to 7 bases, leaving 6 bases not matched to a gene. CDR3 coding DNA: TGTGCCAGCAGACCGGGACAGGGTAGTGGCTACACCTTC. This encodes CASRPGQGSGYTF.

This clone was detected only a few times. The CDR3 is CASSPRTAGSIYGYTF. CDR3 coding DNA: TGTGCCAGTAGCCCTAGGACAGCGGGATCTATCTATGGCTACACCTTC. The chain carries TRBV19 and TRBJ1-2; D is possibly TRBD1 (6 bases). V was cut by 6 bases and J by 4 bases, with 21 bases left in between. Germline CDR1 reads LNHDA; CDR2 reads SQIVND (reference sequence). This CDR3 region has 16 residues.

This chain joins TRBV7-2 and TRBJ2-5, with D tentatively TRBD1 (5 bases). Trimming cost V 3 bases and J 4 bases, with 9 bases left between them. Germline assignment: CDR1 SGHTA and CDR2 FQGNSA. This CDR3 is built from 13 residues. The CDR3: CASSFRVAETQYF. In DNA, the CDR3 is TGTGCCAGCAGCTTCAGGGTGGCAGAGACCCAGTACTTC.